This TCR beta chain was sequenced for a study of cytomegalovirus exposure and HLA in healthy donors. Germline CDR1 reads SEHNR; CDR2 reads FQNEAQ (reference sequence). The CDR3 runs 16 residues. V was clipped by 0 bases and J by 3 bases; unmatched bases: 3. PCR employed 60 Vbeta and 13 Jbeta primers. The repertoire was sequenced with immunoSEQ multiplex PCR; TCRdb's copy has only in-frame clones and lacks some. The data hold some 200,000 clones, with approximately 82% observed a single time. The receptor's source is a man between 18 and 29 years old in good health and CMV-seronegative. The sequenced material came from PBMCs. This chain connects TRBV7-9 to TRBJ2-7, with 12 positions matching TRBD1. CDR3 protein: CASSLARDRGLYEQYF. The CDR3 DNA sequence: TGTGCCAGCAGCTTAGCGAGGGACAGGGGGCTCTACGAGCAGTACTTC. The full variable domain, with the rest looked up from reference TRBV7-9 and TRBJ2-7, is DTGVSQNPRHKITKRGQNVTFRCDPISEHNRLYWYRQTLGQGPEFLTYFQNEAQLEKSRLLSDRFSAERPKGSFSTLEIQRTEQGDSAMYLCASSLARDRGLYEQYFGPGTRLTVT.